The rows below give T cell receptor beta chains drawn from one sample of a study of blood T cell repertoires in COVID-19. TCRdb's copy holds only in-frame clones and misses some; the assay was immunoSEQ multiplex PCR. This sample has roughly 250,000 clones; over 70% occur once, and the top ten carry about 9.1%. Sequenced sample: peripheral blood. The receptors were gathered from a human donor in a cohort sampled during active COVID-19. CDR3s include the opening cysteine and the closing phenylalanine or tryptophan. The D gene is left open where the match is weak. Rows may omit the clone size; those that give it use once, few, many or a size class.

d_gene	abundance	v_gene	j_gene	CDR3aa	CDR3nt
TRBD2	-	TRBV5-1	TRBJ2-5	CASSLGKTSGGQETQYF	TGCGCCAGCAGCTTGGGGAAGACTAGCGGGGGCCAAGAGACCCAGTACTTC
-	-	TRBV5-6	TRBJ2-5	CASSSNLVKETQYF	TGTGCCAGCAGCTCAAACCTAGTAAAAGAGACCCAGTACTTC
-	-	TRBV29-1	TRBJ1-2	CSVPVSYGYTF	TGCAGCGTTCCGGTGAGCTATGGCTACACCTTC
-	-	TRBV12-3/TRBV12-4	TRBJ1-2	CASTQGPGYGYTF	TGTGCCAGCACCCAAGGGCCGGGGTATGGCTACACCTTC
TRBD1	-	TRBV6-2/TRBV6-3	TRBJ1-1	CASSPAGRGFTEAFF	TGTGCCAGCAGTCCGGCCGGCAGGGGGTTTACTGAAGCTTTCTTT
-	few	TRBV18	TRBJ1-1	CASSPQNRAHTEAFF	TGTGCCAGCTCACCACAGAACAGAGCTCACACTGAAGCTTTCTTT
-	once	TRBV19	TRBJ2-1	CASSIVSNNEQFF	TGTGCCAGTAGTATAGTTTCAAACAATGAGCAGTTCTTC
TRBD2	once	TRBV3-1/TRBV3-2	TRBJ2-3	CASSQGLAVDTQYF	TGTGCCAGCAGCCAGGGACTAGCGGTGGATACGCAGTATTTT
TRBD2	-	TRBV3-1/TRBV3-2	TRBJ2-1	CASSHSLAGGRFF	TGTGCCAGCAGCCATAGTCTAGCGGGGGGTCGGTTCTTC
TRBD1	-	TRBV5-4	TRBJ1-1	CAVQGEMNTEAFF	TGTGCCGTTCAGGGGGAAATGAACACTGAAGCTTTCTTT
-	-	TRBV11-2	TRBJ2-7	CASSSVAGTSGEQYF	TGTGCCAGCAGCTCCGTGGCAGGGACATCGGGCGAGCAGTACTTC
TRBD1	-	TRBV19	TRBJ2-1	CASSIYRDRGGSVKFF	TGTGCCAGTAGTATCTACCGGGACAGGGGTGGCTCCGTAAAGTTCTTC
-	-	TRBV6-4	TRBJ2-3	CASSEEGHRVVDTQYF	TGTGCCAGCAGTGAAGAGGGACACAGGGTTGTAGATACGCAGTATTTT
-	-	TRBV18	TRBJ1-1	CASSPGTTNTEAFF	TGTGCCAGCTCACCCGGGACAACAAACACTGAAGCTTTCTTT
-	once	TRBV6-2/TRBV6-3	TRBJ1-2	CASSPHGGNGGYTF	TGTGCCAGCAGCCCCCACGGAGGGAACGGTGGCTACACCTTC
TRBD1	-	TRBV7-2	TRBJ2-3	CASSLDRGADTQYF	TGTGCCAGCAGCTTAGACAGGGGAGCAGATACGCAGTATTTT